The 2 T cell receptor beta chains in this list originate from one sample, sequenced in a study of blood T cell repertoires in COVID-19. Sequenced by immunoSEQ multiplex PCR; TCRdb stores in-frame clones only, minus some. The table has some 11,000 clones, about three quarters seen once. The material sequenced was peripheral blood. Receptor source: a human donor in a cohort sampled during active COVID-19.

This chain uses TRBV6-2 or TRBV6-3 with TRBJ2-5; the match to TRBD2 covers 7 bases. Germline CDR1 is MNHEY and CDR2 is SVGEGT. The CDR3 is made up of 14 amino acids. Germline trimming cut 4 bases from V and 5 bases from J; bases unmatched to any gene: 7. CDR3 bases: TGTGCCAGCAGTTCCGGGGGAGGGGCGGAGACCCAGTACTTC. Protein product: CASSSGGGAETQYF.

This clone was found many times. The rearrangement links TRBV7-2 to TRBJ1-2; D gene uncertain. Deletions cut 3 bases from V and 5 bases from J, with 7 bases between. CDR1 is SGHTA and CDR2 is FQGNSA in the germline V gene. This CDR3 spans 12 amino acids. CDR3 DNA: TGTGCCAGCAGCTTCGAAACTTATGGCTACACCTTC. Amino acid sequence: CASSFETYGYTF.